This TCR beta chain is drawn from a study of tumor-infiltrating lymphocytes in localized non-small cell lung cancer. The method was immunoSEQ multiplex PCR; TCRdb's version includes in-frame clones alone and lacks a portion of them. The table records roughly 24,000 clones, approximately 64% of them present only once. This TCR came from a human donor with non-small cell lung cancer. Sequenced sample: lung tumor tissue.

In DNA form, the CDR3 reads TGTGCCAGCTCAGCGGGAGTGGTCACCGGGGAGCTGTTTTTT. Translation: CASSAGVVTGELFF. This chain connects TRBV18 to TRBJ2-2, with 7 bases that match TRBD2. J gave up 4 bases and V 5 bases, and 4 bases lay outside the gene matches. The germline V gene has CDR1 KGHSH and CDR2 LQKENI. The CDR3 is 14 residues long.